This passage covers 30 T cell receptor beta chains from one sample sequenced in a study of cytomegalovirus exposure and HLA in healthy donors. Produced via immunoSEQ multiplex PCR; TCRdb's table is partial and in-frame only. The table shows more than 55,000 clones, with roughly nine tenths occurring only once. The sample consisted of PBMCs. The receptors were sampled from a woman aged 18-29 years in good health and CMV-seronegative.

The V and J genes are TRBV11-2 and TRBJ2-7, with a possible D match to TRBD1 (5 bases). The CDR3 extends over 14 amino acids. CDR1 is SGHAT, CDR2 FQNNGV, per germline. V was pared by 1 base and J by 1 base, with 8 bases between. The CDR3: CASSLAGASYEQYF. In nucleotides, the CDR3 is TGTGCCAGCAGCTTAGCTGGGGCGTCCTACGAGCAGTACTTC. Full variable domain (missing parts from reference TRBV11-2 and TRBJ2-7): EAGVAQSPRYKIIEKRQSVAFWCNPISGHATLYWYQQILGQGPKLLIQFQNNGVVDDSQLPKDRFSAERLKGVDSTLKIQPAKLEDSAVYLCASSLAGASYEQYFGPGTRLTVT.

CDR3 coding DNA: TGTGCCAGCAGTAGCGGACCAGTATCCTACAATGAGCAGTTCTTC. It is translated as CASSSGPVSYNEQFF. The genes are TRBV6-5 and TRBJ2-1; D perhaps matches TRBD2 (5 bases). Deletions cut 5 bases from V and 1 base from J, with 12 bases between. Germline CDR1 reads MNHEY; CDR2 reads SVGAGI. This CDR3 contains 15 residues.

The genes are TRBV18 and TRBJ1-6, with 8 bases lining up with TRBD1. Per the germline V gene, CDR1 is KGHSH and CDR2 is LQKENI. With 3 bases clipped from V and 5 bases from J, the junction kept 3 bases outside the gene matches. The CDR3 extends over 15 amino acids. The CDR3 region has the DNA TGTGCCAGCTCACCGCAGGGACAGGATAATTCACCCCTCCACTTT. Its translation: CASSPQGQDNSPLHF.

The genes are TRBV7-9 and TRBJ2-3; TRBD2 matches 8 bases. This CDR3 spans 17 amino acids. CDR1 is SEHNR and CDR2 is FQNEAQ in the germline V gene (reference sequence). V trimming: 0 bases; J trimming: 2 bases; junction bases outside the gene matches: 7. CDR3 nucleotides: TGTGCCAGCAGCTTAGCGGGACTAGGAGGTAACACAGATACGCAGTATTTT. Its translation is CASSLAGLGGNTDTQYF.

The genes are TRBV11-2 and TRBJ2-1; perhaps TRBD1 as D (6 bases). Germline V gene lookup returns CDR1 SGHAT and CDR2 FQNNGV. This CDR3 has 18 amino acids. The V end lost 3 bases, the J end lost 6 bases, and 24 bases lay between the germline ends. The CDR3 sequence: CASSFLAVQGGLFNEQFF. The CDR3 region has the DNA TGTGCCAGCAGCTTTTTGGCTGTCCAAGGGGGTTTATTCAATGAGCAGTTCTTC.

The genes are TRBV7-2 and TRBJ1-5; 9 positions match TRBD1. V shed 2 bases, J shed 3 bases, and the junction held 14 bases outside the gene matches. CDR3 length equals 19 residues. Germline assignment: CDR1 SGHTA and CDR2 FQGNSA. This CDR3 is CASSLRSPWGQGPNQPQHF. The CDR3 bases are TGTGCCAGCAGCTTAAGATCCCCTTGGGGACAGGGCCCCAATCAGCCCCAGCATTTT. Full variable domain (rest looked up from reference TRBV7-2 and TRBJ1-5): GAGVSQSPSNKVTEKGKDVELRCDPISGHTALYWYRQSLGQGLEFLIYFQGNSAPDKSGLPSDRFSAERTGGSVSTLTIQRTQQEDSAVYLCASSLRSPWGQGPNQPQHFGDGTRLSIL.

This chain links TRBV27 with TRBJ2-5, with a weak D call TRBD2 (6 bases). The CDR3 covers 14 residues. From germline, CDR1 is MNHEY and CDR2 SMNVEV (reference sequence). Trimming stripped 7 bases from V and 7 bases from J, with 19 bases between. The CDR3 sequence is CASKLSGPEGTQYF. CDR3 DNA: TGTGCCAGCAAACTGTCGGGACCGGAGGGGACCCAGTACTTC.

V and J are TRBV28 and TRBJ2-1, with D maybe TRBD2 (6 bases). The CDR3 is 14 amino acids. Between the trimmed V and J ends, which lost 4 bases and 6 bases, there was a span of 13 bases. Germline assignment: CDR1 MDHEN and CDR2 SYDVKM. The CDR3 DNA reads TGTGCCAGCAGTTCCCCTGCGCGGGGCAATGAGCAGTTCTTC. This gives the protein CASSSPARGNEQFF. The entire variable domain, with the rest obtained from reference TRBV28 and TRBJ2-1, is as follows: DVKVTQSSRYLVKRTGEKVFLECVQDMDHENMFWYRQDPGLGLRLIYFSYDVKMKEKGDIPEGYSVSREKKERFSLILESASTNQTSMYLCASSSPARGNEQFFGPGTRLTVL.

V and J are TRBV5-1 and TRBJ2-5; no firm D call. CDR1 and CDR2 (germline): SGHRS, YFSETQ. This CDR3 is built from 13 residues. Trimming took 5 bases from V and 0 from J, leaving 8 bases between them. CDR3 DNA: TGCGCCAGCAGACAGACATACCAAGAGACCCAGTACTTC. It translates to CASRQTYQETQYF.

This clone was recorded a few times. J is TRBJ2-7 and V is TRBV5-4, with 9 bases matching TRBD1. With V trimmed by 4 bases and J by 5 bases, 7 bases remained unmatched. Looked up from germline, CDR1 is SGHNT and CDR2 is YYREEE (reference sequence). The CDR3 is 14 amino acids. The DNA for the CDR3 is TGTGCCAGCAGCCCGGGACAGGGTGCCGACGAGCAGTACTTC. As protein: CASSPGQGADEQYF.

This clone turned up a few times. This chain uses TRBV29-1 with TRBJ2-1; 9 positions agree with TRBD2. This CDR3 has 15 amino acids. From germline, CDR1 is SQVTM and CDR2 ANQGSEA. V shed 4 bases, J shed 0 bases, and the junction held 4 bases outside the gene matches. Written as DNA, the CDR3 is TGCAGCGTTGGACTAGCGGAGGCCTCCTACAATGAGCAGTTCTTC. Translating gives CSVGLAEASYNEQFF.

The chain couples TRBV5-1 to TRBJ2-5; 8 bases match TRBD1. Germline values: CDR1 SGHRS, CDR2 YFSETQ. CDR3 length: 14 residues. Germline trimming cut 4 bases from V and 7 bases from J; bases unmatched to any gene: 9. CDR3 protein: CASSRGTGLGTQYF. In nucleotides, the CDR3 is TGCGCCAGCAGCAGGGGGACAGGCCTCGGGACCCAGTACTTC.

The DNA of the CDR3 is TGCGCCAGCAGCCTGGGGGACAGGCTTTACACTGAAGCTTTCTTT. It specifies CASSLGDRLYTEAFF. The V and J genes are TRBV5-1 and TRBJ1-1, with TRBD1 matching over 8 bases. Germline V CDR1 and CDR2: SGHRS, YFSETQ. J gave up 3 bases and V 4 bases, and 8 bases lay outside the gene matches. The CDR3 is made up of 15 amino acids.

As to this clone: The same CDR3 can be traced to other DNA sequences in this sample. The rearrangement joins TRBV5-1 to TRBJ2-1; perhaps TRBD1 as D (5 bases). The CDR3 sequence is 15 residues long. From germline, CDR1 is SGHRS and CDR2 YFSETQ. V lost 0 bases and J 0 bases, leaving 7 bases between the germline ends. The CDR3 here is CASSLGQGSYNEQFF. DNA for the CDR3: TGCGCCAGCAGCTTGGGGCAGGGCTCCTACAATGAGCAGTTCTTC.

This chain links TRBV7-9 with TRBJ1-5; no clear D gene. The CDR3 spans 14 residues. CDR1 SEHNR and CDR2 FQNEAQ come from the germline V gene (reference sequence). V shed 0 bases and J shed 0 bases, with 3 bases lying between them. The CDR3 sequence is CASSLASSNQPQHF. The CDR3 bases are TGTGCCAGCAGCTTAGCTAGTAGCAATCAGCCCCAGCATTTT.

The V gene is TRBV12-5, the J gene TRBJ2-7; the match to TRBD2 covers 10 bases. Germline trimming cut 6 bases from V and 6 bases from J; bases unmatched to any gene: 11. The CDR3 consists of 15 residues. CDR1 and CDR2 from the germline V gene are LGHNT and FRNRAP. Written as DNA, the CDR3 is TGTGCTAGTGGCCCCACTACTAGCGGGGTATGCGAGCAGTACTTC. It is translated as CASGPTTSGVCEQYF.

The chain recombines TRBV29-1 with TRBJ2-1; D remains ambiguous. The CDR3 extends over 12 amino acids. Looked up from germline, CDR1 is SQVTM and CDR2 is ANQGSEA. V lost 7 bases, J lost 3 bases, and 10 bases lay in between. The CDR3 bases are TGCAGCGCTCCCCAGGACTACAATGAGCAGTTCTTC. It encodes CSAPQDYNEQFF.

This chain links TRBV29-1 with TRBJ1-1, with D hard to call. The CDR3 has 10 residues. Germline V CDR1 and CDR2: SQVTM, ANQGSEA. Trimming took 7 bases from V and 3 from J, leaving 6 bases between them. The CDR3 DNA reads TGCAGCGGGGGAGACACTGAAGCTTTCTTT. Protein: CSGGDTEAFF.

This rearrangement joins TRBV5-1 to TRBJ1-2; TRBD1 matches at 9 bases. This CDR3 has 14 amino acids. V lost 3 bases and J lost 7; bases outside the gene matches: 7. Germline CDR1 SGHRS, CDR2 YFSETQ. For the CDR3, the DNA is TGCGCCAGCAGCTGGGACAGGGATGTGAGTGGCTACACCTTC. This sequence encodes CASSWDRDVSGYTF.

This clone was detected only once. The chain employs TRBV10-3 and TRBJ1-2; 7 nucleotides align to TRBD1. The CDR3 length is 14 residues. J was trimmed by 2 bases and V by 4 bases; bases with no gene match: 4. Germline CDR1 reads ENHRY; CDR2 reads SYGVKD. CDR3 amino acids: CAISGQGSNYGYTF. In nucleotides, the CDR3 is TGTGCCATCAGTGGACAGGGTTCCAACTATGGCTACACCTTC.

This chain links TRBV9 with TRBJ2-7; 9 bases match TRBD2. This CDR3 has 14 amino acids. The V gene's germline CDR1 is SGDLS and CDR2 YYNGEE. J was trimmed by 4 bases and V by 0 bases; bases with no gene match: 2. The CDR3 sequence is CASSVGGGAYEQYF. CDR3 coding DNA: TGTGCCAGCAGCGTAGGCGGGGGGGCATACGAGCAGTACTTC.

J is TRBJ2-7 and V is TRBV28, with D uncertain. The CDR3 contains 12 residues. Germline V gives CDR1 MDHEN, CDR2 SYDVKM. Trimming removed 1 base at V and 6 bases at J, with 7 bases between. CDR3 DNA sequence: TGTGCCAGCAGTTTATTCCGTAGCGAGCAGTACTTC. Its translation: CASSLFRSEQYF.

V gene TRBV30 combines with J gene TRBJ2-7; 7 bases match TRBD1. The V gene end was trimmed by 3 bases and the J gene end by 3 bases; junction bases not matched to a gene: 5. The CDR3 contains 13 residues. Looked up from germline, CDR1 is GTSNPN and CDR2 is SVGIG (reference sequence). The CDR3 here is CAWRKGQNYEQYF. DNA of the CDR3: TGTGCCTGGAGGAAGGGACAGAACTACGAGCAGTACTTC.

This chain joins TRBV14 and TRBJ2-4; D remains ambiguous. Trimming left V 0 bases short and J 6 bases short, with 9 bases between. The CDR3 totals 14 residues. Germline V lookup: CDR1 SGHDN, CDR2 FVKESK. DNA of the CDR3: TGTGCCAGCAGCCAAGATCGAGTAGTAAACATTCAGTACTTC. Translating it yields CASSQDRVVNIQYF.

Here the CDR3 reads CASSLGGRPNYGYTF. In DNA form, the CDR3 reads TGTGCCAGCAGCTTAGGCGGGAGACCCAACTATGGCTACACCTTC. The chain employs TRBV7-2 and TRBJ1-2; the D is unclear. The CDR3 is 15 residues long. Germline V lookup: CDR1 SGHTA, CDR2 FQGNSA. V lost 1 base and J lost 2, with 11 bases in between.

The rearrangement uses TRBV20-1 and TRBJ2-3; D gene ambiguous. The CDR3 length is 11 residues. Germline CDR1 DFQATT, CDR2 SNEGSKA (reference sequence). The V and J ends lost 5 bases and 3 bases respectively, with 6 bases between them. CDR3 in amino acids: CSASMTDTQYF. Written as DNA, the CDR3 is TGCAGTGCTTCTATGACAGATACGCAGTATTTT.

The chain couples TRBV25-1 to TRBJ1-1; TRBD1 matches at 10 bases. Looked up from germline, CDR1 is MGHDK and CDR2 is SYGVNS. CDR3 length equals 14 residues. Trimming took 6 bases from V and 10 from J; bases not matched to a gene: 11. The CDR3 sequence: CASRVPGTGDLAFF. The DNA of the CDR3 is TGTGCCAGCAGGGTTCCCGGGACAGGGGATTTAGCTTTCTTT.

The chain carries TRBV27 and TRBJ2-7; TRBD1 aligns across 9 bases. The V gene end was trimmed by 5 bases and the J gene end by 5 bases; junction bases not matched to a gene: 7. Germline lookup yields CDR1 MNHEY and CDR2 SMNVEV (reference sequence). The CDR3 has 14 amino acids. The CDR3 loop is CASSTWDRAHEQYF. CDR3 DNA sequence: TGTGCCAGCAGTACCTGGGACAGGGCTCACGAGCAGTACTTC.

The J gene is TRBJ1-2, the V gene TRBV6-1, with D tentatively TRBD1 (5 bases). The germline V gene encodes CDR1 MNHNS and CDR2 SASEGT. V shed 2 bases and J shed 4 bases, with 17 bases lying between them. CDR3 length: 16 amino acids. The CDR3 DNA sequence: TGTGCCAGCAGTGAATCGTCCTGGGGGGGAAGCTATGGCTACACCTTC. This encodes CASSESSWGGSYGYTF.

This clone was seen a handful of times. The genes are TRBV30 and TRBJ1-2; tentative D call: TRBD1 (6 bases). V dropped 0 bases and J dropped 4 bases, with 9 bases sitting between them. Germline V lookup: CDR1 GTSNPN, CDR2 SVGIG (reference sequence). The CDR3 extends over 13 amino acids. The CDR3 sequence is CAWSVSGAYGYTF. The DNA for the CDR3 is TGTGCCTGGAGTGTATCAGGGGCCTATGGCTACACCTTC.